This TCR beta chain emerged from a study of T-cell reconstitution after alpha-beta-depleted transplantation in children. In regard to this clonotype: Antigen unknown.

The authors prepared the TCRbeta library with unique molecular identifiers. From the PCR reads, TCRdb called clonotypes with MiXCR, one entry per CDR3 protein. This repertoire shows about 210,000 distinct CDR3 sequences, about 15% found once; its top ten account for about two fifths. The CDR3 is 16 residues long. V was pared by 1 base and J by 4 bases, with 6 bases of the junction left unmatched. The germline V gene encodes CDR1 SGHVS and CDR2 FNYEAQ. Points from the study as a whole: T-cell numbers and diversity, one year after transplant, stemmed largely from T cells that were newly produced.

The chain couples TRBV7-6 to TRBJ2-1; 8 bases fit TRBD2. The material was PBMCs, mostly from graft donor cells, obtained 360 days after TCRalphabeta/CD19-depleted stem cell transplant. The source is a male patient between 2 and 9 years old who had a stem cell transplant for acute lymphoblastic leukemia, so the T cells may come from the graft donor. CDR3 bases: TGTGCCAGCAGCTTAGGCACTAGCGGCAGTTACAATGAGCAGTTCTTC. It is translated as CASSLGTSGSYNEQFF. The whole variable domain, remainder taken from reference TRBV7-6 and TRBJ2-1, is GAGVSQSPRYKVTKRGQDVALRCDPISGHVSLYWYRQALGQGPEFLTYFNYEAQQDKSGLPNDRFSAERPEGSISTLTIQRTEQRDSAMYRCASSLGTSGSYNEQFFGPGTRLTVL.